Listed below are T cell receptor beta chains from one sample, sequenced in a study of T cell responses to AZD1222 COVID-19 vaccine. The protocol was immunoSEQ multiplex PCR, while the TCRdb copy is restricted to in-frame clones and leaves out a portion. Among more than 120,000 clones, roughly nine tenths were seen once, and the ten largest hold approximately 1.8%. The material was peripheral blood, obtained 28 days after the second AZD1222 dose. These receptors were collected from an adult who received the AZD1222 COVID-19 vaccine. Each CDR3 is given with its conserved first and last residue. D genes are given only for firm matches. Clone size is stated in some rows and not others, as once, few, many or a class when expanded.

TGCGCCAGCAGCTTGGCCACGGGAGGGATCTTCTACGAGCAGTACTTC CASSLATGGIFYEQYF TRBJ2-7 - TRBV5-1 TRBD2
TGTGCCAGCAGTATAGTGTCAGGACAGGGTAGTTCACCCCTCCACTTT CASSIVSGQGSSPLHF TRBJ1-6 once TRBV13 TRBD1
TGCGCCAGCAGCGCAGGACTAGCGGGAGGGCCGTCCCTATACAATGAGCAGTTCTTC CASSAGLAGGPSLYNEQFF TRBJ2-1 - TRBV4-3 TRBD2
TGCGCCAGCAGCTTGGTAGGGACAGGGTTCAATGAGCAGTTCTTC CASSLVGTGFNEQFF TRBJ2-1 - TRBV5-1 TRBD1
TGTGCCAGCAGCGCCCAGGGCCCCAATACCTACGAGCAGTACTTC CASSAQGPNTYEQYF TRBJ2-7 - TRBV16 -
TGTGCCAGCAGCGTAGGGACAGGGACGAACACTGAAGCTTTCTTT CASSVGTGTNTEAFF TRBJ1-1 once TRBV9 TRBD1
TGTGCCAGCAGCCACGCGGACAGTTCCCATGAAAAACTGTTTTTT CASSHADSSHEKLFF TRBJ1-4 - TRBV7-9 -
TGTGCCTGGAGTGTAACCAAGGGCACTGAAGCTTTCTTT CAWSVTKGTEAFF TRBJ1-1 - TRBV30 -
TGTGCCAGCAGCACAGAACACCCCAAAGGCTACACCTTC CASSTEHPKGYTF TRBJ1-2 - TRBV9 -
TGTGCCAGCAGCCAAGAGCGACCCGGACGGGACACTGAAGCTTTCTTT CASSQERPGRDTEAFF TRBJ1-1 few TRBV3-1/TRBV3-2 -
TGTGCCTGGAGTGAATTGGGCCGGGGGGGCAATCAGCCCCAGCATTTT CAWSELGRGGNQPQHF TRBJ1-5 - TRBV30 -
TGTGCCAGCAGTCCCGGAATGGGAAATGAGCAGTTCTTC CASSPGMGNEQFF TRBJ2-1 few TRBV6-5 -
TGTGCCAGCAGCTTTGAGAGACAAACTGAAGCTTTCTTT CASSFERQTEAFF TRBJ1-1 - TRBV7-2 -
TGTGCCACCAGTGGCAATTCTGGGGGGCACGGAGGCTACACCTTC CATSGNSGGHGGYTF TRBJ1-2 - TRBV24-1 -
TGTGCCAGCAGCTTGGTTCTCACTAGCACAGATACGCAGTATTTT CASSLVLTSTDTQYF TRBJ2-3 once TRBV5-4 -
TGCGCCAGCAGCCATGTCCGGGACAGGGTCTCCTACGAGCAGTACTTC CASSHVRDRVSYEQYF TRBJ2-7 - TRBV4-3 TRBD1
TGTGCCAGCAGTGACACAGGGTTCAATCAGCCCCAGCATTTT CASSDTGFNQPQHF TRBJ1-5 few TRBV2 -
TGTGCCAGCAGTGTACATCAACAGGGCTCTGGAAACACCATATATTTT CASSVHQQGSGNTIYF TRBJ1-3 - TRBV28 -
TGCGCCAGCAGCTTGAAAGGGCCAGGAGATACGCAGTATTTT CASSLKGPGDTQYF TRBJ2-3 - TRBV5-1 -
TGTGCCAGCAGTGGGGGTCTTGGGGAATCGGATCAGCCCCAGCATTTT CASSGGLGESDQPQHF TRBJ1-5 - TRBV27 -
TGTGCCAGCAGCCAAGAGAGAGCACAGGTCAATACGAACACTGAAGCTTTCTTT CASSQERAQVNTNTEAFF TRBJ1-1 - TRBV3-1/TRBV3-2 -
TGTGCCAGCGGGACTAGCGGGGGTTCAGATACGCAGTATTTT CASGTSGGSDTQYF TRBJ2-3 - TRBV2 TRBD2
TGCAGTGCTAGAGAGAACGCAGAAGCTTTCTTT CSARENAEAFF TRBJ1-1 - TRBV20-1 -
TGCAGTGCACGACGTGCTGAAGCTTTCTTT CSARRAEAFF TRBJ1-1 - TRBV20-1 -
TGTGCCAGCAGCCGCGGAGCACTTGCTAATCAGCCCCAGCATTTT CASSRGALANQPQHF TRBJ1-5 - TRBV14 -
TGTGCCACCGGGGCGGGCGGCACAGATACGCAGTATTTT CATGAGGTDTQYF TRBJ2-3 - TRBV24-1 -
TGTGCCAGCAGTAAGCAGGGACCCAACTATGGCTACACCTTC CASSKQGPNYGYTF TRBJ1-2 - TRBV6-5 -
TGTGCCAGCACCGAAGGGGGGCTGCGGGTGGAGACCCAGTACTTC CASTEGGLRVETQYF TRBJ2-5 - TRBV2 -
TGTGCCAGCAGTTCGGGGGGGGGCCGAGGCTACACCTTC CASSSGGGRGYTF TRBJ1-2 - TRBV6-5 -
TGCAGCGGTCGGGAAGAGACCCAGTACTTC CSGREETQYF TRBJ2-5 once TRBV29-1 -
TGCGCCAGCAGCCTTGGGGCACCATACACCGGGGAGCTGTTTTTT CASSLGAPYTGELFF TRBJ2-2 - TRBV4-1 -
TGTGCCATCAGTGCCGCTAGCGGGGGTTCCTACAATGAGCAGTTCTTC CAISAASGGSYNEQFF TRBJ2-1 - TRBV10-3 TRBD2
TGTGCCAGCAGCCAAGGTATGGCTGAAGCTTTCTTT CASSQGMAEAFF TRBJ1-1 - TRBV3-1/TRBV3-2 -